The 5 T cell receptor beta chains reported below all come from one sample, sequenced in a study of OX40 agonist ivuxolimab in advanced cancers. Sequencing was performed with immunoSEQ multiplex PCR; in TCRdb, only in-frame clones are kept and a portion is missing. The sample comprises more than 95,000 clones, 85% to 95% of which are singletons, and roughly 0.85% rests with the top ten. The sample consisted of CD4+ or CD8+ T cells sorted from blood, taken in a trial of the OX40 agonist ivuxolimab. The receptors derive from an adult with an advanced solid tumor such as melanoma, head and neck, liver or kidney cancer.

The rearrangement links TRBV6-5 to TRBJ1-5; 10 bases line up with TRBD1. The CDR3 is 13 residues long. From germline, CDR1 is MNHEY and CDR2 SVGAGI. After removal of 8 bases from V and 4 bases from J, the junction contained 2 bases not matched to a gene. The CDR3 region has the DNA TGTGCCAGCGGACAGGGGGGGAATCAGCCCCAGCATTTT. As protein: CASGQGGNQPQHF.

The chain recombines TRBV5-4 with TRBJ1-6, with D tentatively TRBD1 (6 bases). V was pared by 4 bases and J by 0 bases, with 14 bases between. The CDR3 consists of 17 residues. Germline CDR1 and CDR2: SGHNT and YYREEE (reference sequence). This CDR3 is CASSQDRGSSYNSPLHF. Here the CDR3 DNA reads TGTGCCAGCAGCCAGGATAGGGGGAGCTCCTATAATTCACCCCTCCACTTT.

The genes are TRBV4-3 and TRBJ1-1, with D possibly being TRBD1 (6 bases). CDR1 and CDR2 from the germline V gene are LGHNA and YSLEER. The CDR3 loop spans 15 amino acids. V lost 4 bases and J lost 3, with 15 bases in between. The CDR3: CASSPQTGRDTEAFF. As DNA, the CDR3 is TGCGCCAGCAGCCCCCAGACAGGACGGGACACTGAAGCTTTCTTT.

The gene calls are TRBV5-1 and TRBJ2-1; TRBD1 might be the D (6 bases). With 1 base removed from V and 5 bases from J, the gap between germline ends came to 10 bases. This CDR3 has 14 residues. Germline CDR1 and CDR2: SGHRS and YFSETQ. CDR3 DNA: TGCGCCAGCAGCTTGAACAGGGTAGACAATGAGCAGTTCTTC. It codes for CASSLNRVDNEQFF. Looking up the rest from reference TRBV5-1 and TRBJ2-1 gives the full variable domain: KAGVTQTPRYLIKTRGQQVTLSCSPISGHRSVSWYQQTPGQGLQFLFEYFSETQRNKGNFPGRFSGRQFSNSRSEMNVSTLELGDSALYLCASSLNRVDNEQFFGPGTRLTVL.

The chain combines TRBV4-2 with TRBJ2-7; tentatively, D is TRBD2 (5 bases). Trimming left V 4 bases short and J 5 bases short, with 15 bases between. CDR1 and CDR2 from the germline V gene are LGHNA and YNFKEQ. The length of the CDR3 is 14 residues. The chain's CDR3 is CASSPTRNGDEQYF. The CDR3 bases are TGTGCCAGCAGCCCCACTAGAAACGGGGACGAGCAGTACTTC.